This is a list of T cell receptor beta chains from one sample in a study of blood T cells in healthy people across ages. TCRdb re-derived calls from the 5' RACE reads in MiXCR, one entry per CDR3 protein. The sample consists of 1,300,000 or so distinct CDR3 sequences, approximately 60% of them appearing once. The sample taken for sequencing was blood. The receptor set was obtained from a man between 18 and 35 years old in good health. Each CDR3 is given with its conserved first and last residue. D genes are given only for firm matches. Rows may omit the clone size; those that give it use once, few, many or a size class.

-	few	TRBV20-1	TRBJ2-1	TGCAGTGCTAGGTATAGTCCCACCTACAATGAGCAGTTCTTC	CSARYSPTYNEQFF
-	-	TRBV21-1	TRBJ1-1	-	CASGVAEGTEAFF
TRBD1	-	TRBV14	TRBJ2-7	TGTGCCAGCAGCCATCCCGGGACAGGGGTCCACGAGCAGTACTTC	CASSHPGTGVHEQYF
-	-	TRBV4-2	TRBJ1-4	TGTGCCAGCAGCCTCGAAAAGGGGGGAAAACTGTTTTTT	CASSLEKGGKLFF
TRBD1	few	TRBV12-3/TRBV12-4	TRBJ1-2	TGTGCCAGCAGTTTAGGGGGGACAGGGAAAATCTATGGCTACACCTTC	CASSLGGTGKIYGYTF
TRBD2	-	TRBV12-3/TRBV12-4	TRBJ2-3	TGTGCCAGCAGCACAACCGCGGGGGGCACAGATACGCAGTATTTT	CASSTTAGGTDTQYF
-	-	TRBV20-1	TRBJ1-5	TGCAGTGCTACTTTCGTTCATCGGGCGGCAAGCAATCAGCCCCAGCATTTT	CSATFVHRAASNQPQHF
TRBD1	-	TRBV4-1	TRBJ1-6	TGCGCCAGCAGCCAGCACAGGGGGCAGGAATCACCCCTCCACTTT	CASSQHRGQESPLHF
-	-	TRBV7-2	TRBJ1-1	TGTGCCAGCAGCTTAGGAACAGCCATGAACACTGAAGCTTTCTTT	CASSLGTAMNTEAFF
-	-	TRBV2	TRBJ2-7	TGTGCCAGCAGAGAGACGATGGACGGGCAGTACTTC	CASRETMDGQYF
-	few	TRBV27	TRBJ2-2	TGTGCCAGCAGTCCCAGAGGAACTAGCTGGGGCGGGGAGCTGTTTTTT	CASSPRGTSWGGELFF
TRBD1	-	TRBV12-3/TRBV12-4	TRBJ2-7	TGTGCCAGCTCCGACAGGGGGAACTACGAGCAGAACTTC	CASSDRGNYEQNF
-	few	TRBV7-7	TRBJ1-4	TGTGCCAGCAGCTTAGTGATCAATGAAAAACTGTTTTTT	CASSLVINEKLFF
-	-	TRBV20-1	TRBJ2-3	TGCAGTGCTAGCCAGGGGGGATACACAGATACGCAGTATTTT	CSASQGGYTDTQYF
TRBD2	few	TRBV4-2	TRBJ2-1	TGTGCCAGCAGCCCAGTGGGACTAGCGGGGGCATACAATGAGCAGTTCTTC	CASSPVGLAGAYNEQFF
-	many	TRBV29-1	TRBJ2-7	TGCAGCGTTGAGGGGGACCCCTACGAGCAGTACTTC	CSVEGDPYEQYF
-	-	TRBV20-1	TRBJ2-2	TGCAGTGCTAGAGATAAATGGGCGAACACCGGGGAGCTGTTTTTT	CSARDKWANTGELFF
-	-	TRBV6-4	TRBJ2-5	TGTGCCAGCAGTGTTCTCAGGGGAGAGACCCAGTACTTC	CASSVLRGETQYF
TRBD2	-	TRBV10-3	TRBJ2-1	TGTGCCATCACTCAGGGACTAGGGTCTCCGGGAAATGAGCAGTTCTTC	CAITQGLGSPGNEQFF
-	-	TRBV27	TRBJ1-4	TGTGCCAGCAGTCCTGTCTGGGCCGGGCATGAAAAACTGTTTTTT	CASSPVWAGHEKLFF
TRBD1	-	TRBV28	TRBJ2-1	TGTGCCAGCAGTTTCCGGGGACAGTTTGACCCTTACGAGCAGTTCTTC	CASSFRGQFDPYEQFF
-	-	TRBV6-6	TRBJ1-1	TGTGCCAGCAGTTACGCTAGGAACACTGAAGCTTTCTTT	CASSYARNTEAFF
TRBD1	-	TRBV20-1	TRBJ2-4	TGCAGTGCAAACGGACAGGGAGTGCCCAAAAACATTCAGTACTTC	CSANGQGVPKNIQYF
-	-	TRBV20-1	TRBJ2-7	TGCAGTGCCCCACCGGAGGGGGCCTACGAGCAGTACTTC	CSAPPEGAYEQYF
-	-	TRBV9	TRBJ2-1	TGTGCCAGCAGCCCCCGGGTAAGGCAGGGGCCCCAGAAACTCTACAATGAGCAGTTCTTC	CASSPRVRQGPQKLYNEQFF
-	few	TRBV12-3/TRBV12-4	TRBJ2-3	TGTGCCAGCAGTTTGCACTCCTCGGGCACAGATACGCAGTATTTT	CASSLHSSGTDTQYF
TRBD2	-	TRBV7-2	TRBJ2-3	TGTGCCAGCAGCCCGGGACTAGCGGGGGAGGAAGATACGCAGTATTTT	CASSPGLAGEEDTQYF
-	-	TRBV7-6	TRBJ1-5	TGTGCCAGCAGCTTAAAATCTGGCAGGGGTAATCAGCCCCAGCATTTT	CASSLKSGRGNQPQHF
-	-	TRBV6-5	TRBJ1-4	TGTGCCAGCAGTTACTACGGGGGCAGTGATGAAAAACTGTTTTTT	CASSYYGGSDEKLFF
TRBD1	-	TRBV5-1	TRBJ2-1	TGCGCCAGCAGCTTTTACAGGGGTGATGAGCAGTTCTTC	CASSFYRGDEQFF
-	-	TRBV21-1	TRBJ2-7	TGTGCCAGCAGCAAATTTGGGGCGGGAGTTTGCCACGAGCAGTACTTC	CASSKFGAGVCHEQYF
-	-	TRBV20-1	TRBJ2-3	TGCAGTGCTGCCTCTCCGGGACTCCCGAGGGGAGATACGCAGTATTTT	CSAASPGLPRGDTQYF
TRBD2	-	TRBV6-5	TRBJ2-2	TGTGCCAGCACAAAGCGGGGGCCCCTTGACACCGGGGAGCTGTTTTTT	CASTKRGPLDTGELFF
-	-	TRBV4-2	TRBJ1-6	TGTGCCAGCAGCCAAGACCACAGGGATTCACCCCTCCACTTT	CASSQDHRDSPLHF
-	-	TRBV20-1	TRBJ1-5	TGCAGTGCTAGAGATCCTTTGGGCAATCAGCCCCAGCATTTT	CSARDPLGNQPQHF
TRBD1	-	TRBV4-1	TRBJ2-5	TGCGCCAGCAGCCAAATTATCAGGGGGGAGACCCAGTACTTC	CASSQIIRGETQYF
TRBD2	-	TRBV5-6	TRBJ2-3	TGTGCCAGCAGCTTGGCCTTTATTAGGGGGATCCTAGCGGGAAGCCGACCTGTCGCAGATACGCAGTATTTT	CASSLAFIRGILAGSRPVADTQYF
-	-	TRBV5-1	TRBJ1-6	TGCGCCAGTCGATGGGGGGATGAAAAAGACTCACCCCTCCACTTT	CASRWGDEKDSPLHF
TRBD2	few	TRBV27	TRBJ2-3	TGTGCCAGCAGTTCAAGCGGGGGGACCACAGATACGCAGTATTTT	CASSSSGGTTDTQYF
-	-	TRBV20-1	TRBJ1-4	TGCAGTGTCCAGGACAGTCACGCAACTAATGAAAAACTGTTTTTT	CSVQDSHATNEKLFF
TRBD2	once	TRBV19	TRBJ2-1	TGTGCCAGTAGTACACAAGCTAGCGGGAGTAATGAGCAGTTCTTC	CASSTQASGSNEQFF
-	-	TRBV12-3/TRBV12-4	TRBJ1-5	TGTGCCAGCAGTTTAGGGAAACAGCCCCAGCATTTT	CASSLGKQPQHF
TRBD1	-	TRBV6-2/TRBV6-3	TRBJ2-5	TGTGCCAGCACCGACCCCCGGACAGGGAAAGAGACCCAGTACTTC	CASTDPRTGKETQYF
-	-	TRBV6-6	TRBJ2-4	TGTGCCAGCACCCCGGGGGTAGAGGAAAACATTCAGTACTTC	CASTPGVEENIQYF
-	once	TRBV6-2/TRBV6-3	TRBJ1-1	TGTGCCATCCGATCGGGGGATCGGACTGAAGCTTTCTTT	CAIRSGDRTEAFF
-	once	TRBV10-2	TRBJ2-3	TGCGCCAGCAGGGGTGATAGCGGAGAAGATACGCAGTATTTT	CASRGDSGEDTQYF
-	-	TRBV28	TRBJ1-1	TGTGCCAGCAGCCATACACGAAGAGCTTTCTTT	CASSHTRRAFF
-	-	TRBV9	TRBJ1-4	TGTGCCAGCAGCGTAGATGCAGGGCAGAGTGAAAAACTGTTTTTT	CASSVDAGQSEKLFF
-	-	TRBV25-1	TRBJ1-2	TGTGCCAGCAGTGAATCGCCGGGTAACTATGGCTACACCTTC	CASSESPGNYGYTF
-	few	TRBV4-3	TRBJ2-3	TGCGCCAGCAGCCAAATTGTAGCCCGCTTCACAGATACGCAGTATTTT	CASSQIVARFTDTQYF
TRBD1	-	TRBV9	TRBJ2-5	TGTGCCAGCAGCGGGGGACAGACGTACCAAGAGACCCAGTACTTC	CASSGGQTYQETQYF
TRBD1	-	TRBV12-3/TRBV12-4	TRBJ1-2	TGTGCCAGCAGTTTATTCGGGACAGAAGGCTACACCTTC	CASSLFGTEGYTF
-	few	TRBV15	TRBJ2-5	TGTGCCACCTCAAATGGCCGATCAACAGAAGACCAAGAGACCCAGTACTTC	CATSNGRSTEDQETQYF
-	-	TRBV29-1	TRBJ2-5	TGCGGCGCCGAGTGGCCCAAAGAGACCCAGTACTTC	CGAEWPKETQYF
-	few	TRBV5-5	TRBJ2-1	TGTGCCAGCAGCTTGACCCCGGAGCGGATCTACAATGAGCAGTTCTTC	CASSLTPERIYNEQFF